Following are 23 T cell receptor beta chains from one sample sequenced in a study of cytomegalovirus exposure and HLA in healthy donors (dated by TCRdb to 2015 to 2018). Library preparation used the immunoSEQ multiplex PCR assay. For the multiplex PCR, a mixture combining 60 forward primers for TCR Vbeta segments and 13 reverse primers for TCR Jbeta segments was used. Drawn from immuneACCESS, this table holds only the in-frame rearrangements with V and J called that TCRdb kept. Clones are partly lost; checked studies trace under half to an unresolved V gene and leave the rest unexplained. This sample lists hundreds of thousands of clones; roughly 79% were detected once. The top ten clonotypes cover around 1.8% of the sample. The sequencing input was PBMCs. These receptors were taken from a man aged 18 to 35 in good health and CMV-seronegative.

This sequence joins TRBV5-1 and TRBJ2-1; TRBD2 might be the D (6 bases). The CDR3 consists of 16 residues. Germline CDR1 is SGHRS and CDR2 is YFSETQ. Trimming took 0 bases from V and 1 from J, leaving 11 bases between them. Here the CDR3 reads CASSLDGGTSYNEQFF. The CDR3 DNA is TGCGCCAGCAGCTTGGACGGCGGGACTTCCTACAATGAGCAGTTCTTC.

This rearrangement joins TRBV2 to TRBJ2-1; 13 bases line up with TRBD2. The CDR3 is 14 residues long. Germline CDR1 is SNHLY and CDR2 is FYNNEI. V trimming: 7 bases; J trimming: 8 bases; junction bases outside the gene matches: 5. CDR3 nucleotides: TGTGCCAGCACCCGACTAGCGGGAGGTTATGAGCAGTTCTTC. Protein: CASTRLAGGYEQFF.

This clone was observed a handful of times. This chain uses TRBV5-1 with TRBJ2-2; TRBD1 agrees at 9 bases. Germline-derived CDR1 and CDR2 are SGHRS and YFSETQ. CDR3 size: 14 residues. The J segment lost 7 bases and the V segment lost 3 bases, leaving 4 bases of the junction unmatched. The CDR3 region is CASSSGQGNGELFF. CDR3 nucleotides: TGCGCCAGCAGCTCGGGACAGGGCAACGGGGAGCTGTTTTTT.

The V call is TRBV6-1, the J call TRBJ2-3; 11 bases are shared with TRBD2. J gave up 6 bases and V 6 bases, and 5 bases lay outside the gene matches. The CDR3 is 14 residues long. Germline lookup yields CDR1 MNHNS and CDR2 SASEGT. The CDR3 DNA is TGTGCCAGCAGGGCTAGCGGGGGGCTGGATACGCAGTATTTT. Encoded protein: CASRASGGLDTQYF.

The chain employs TRBV2 and TRBJ1-2, with a weak D call TRBD1 (5 bases). The germline V gene has CDR1 SNHLY and CDR2 FYNNEI. The CDR3 consists of 16 residues. Trimming shortened V by 3 bases and J by 0 bases, and 14 bases separated the two germline ends. The CDR3 DNA is TGTGCCAGCAGTGATGACAGCCCCATAGCTAACTATGGCTACACCTTC. Residues: CASSDDSPIANYGYTF.

J is TRBJ2-1 and V is TRBV11-3; D is uncertain. There are 11 residues in the CDR3. In germline, CDR1 is SGHNT, CDR2 YENEEA. V was cut by 1 base and J by 12 bases, with 7 bases left in between. CDR3 coding DNA: TGTGCCAGCAGCTTAGGTTCAGTGCAGTTCTTC. It encodes CASSLGSVQFF.

This chain connects TRBV7-8 to TRBJ2-7, with D possibly TRBD1 on 5 matching bases. V gave up 5 bases and J gave up 2 bases, with 13 bases separating them. The CDR3 length is 14 residues. Germline V gene data show CDR1 as SGHVS and CDR2 as FQNEAQ. The CDR3 nucleotides read TGTGCCAGCAGCCGAAGGGGTCACACCTACGAGCAGTACTTC. As protein: CASSRRGHTYEQYF.

J is TRBJ1-3 and V is TRBV7-9; 8 bases are shared with TRBD1. The J segment lost 1 base and the V segment lost 3 bases, leaving 8 bases of the junction unmatched. The CDR3 spans 17 residues. Germline CDR1 SEHNR, CDR2 FQNEAQ (reference sequence). CDR3 nucleotides: TGTGCCAGCAGCTTCTTCGCGCAGGGGGCTTCTGGAAACACCATATATTTT. The encoded protein is CASSFFAQGASGNTIYF.

The chain combines TRBV13 with TRBJ2-1, with 10 bases fitting TRBD1. V shed 5 bases and J 9 bases; nucleotides not matched to a gene: 10. Germline V gene data show CDR1 as PRHDT and CDR2 as FYEKMQ (reference sequence). CDR3 length: 15 amino acids. In DNA, the CDR3 is TGTGCCAGCAGCACACCGGGACAGGGGCTGAGTGAGCAGTTCTTC. Translating it yields CASSTPGQGLSEQFF.

The rearrangement links TRBV9 to TRBJ2-3, with 8 bases identical to TRBD2. V shed 0 bases, J shed 4 bases, and the junction held 4 bases outside the gene matches. Germline assignment: CDR1 SGDLS and CDR2 YYNGEE. The CDR3 covers 15 residues. The CDR3: CASSVGASGPDTQYF. In nucleotides, the CDR3 is TGTGCCAGCAGCGTAGGGGCTAGCGGGCCAGATACGCAGTATTTT. The whole variable domain, remainder taken from reference TRBV9 and TRBJ2-3, is DSGVTQTPKHLITATGQRVTLRCSPRSGDLSVYWYQQSLDQGLQFLIQYYNGEERAKGNILERFSAQQFPDLHSELNLSSLELGDSALYFCASSVGASGPDTQYFGPGTRLTVL.

The J gene is TRBJ1-2, the V gene TRBV4-1; D not certain. Germline V gives CDR1 MGHRA, CDR2 YSYEKL. This CDR3 is 15 amino acids long. With 0 bases removed from V and 2 bases from J, the gap between germline ends came to 10 bases. Written as DNA, the CDR3 is TGCGCCAGCAGCCAAGAAGCCGGGGAGAACTATGGCTACACCTTC. Translating it yields CASSQEAGENYGYTF.

The CDR3 region has the DNA TGCGCCAGCAGCCAAGGCGGGTCCTATGGCTACACCTTC. Protein product: CASSQGGSYGYTF. The chain uses TRBV4-3 and TRBJ1-2; D is undetermined. The CDR3 loop spans 13 amino acids. Trimming cost V 1 base and J 4 bases, with 7 bases left between them. In germline, CDR1 is LGHNA, CDR2 YSLEER.

This rearrangement joins TRBV7-2 to TRBJ2-7; TRBD1 agrees at 8 bases. CDR3 length equals 17 residues. The germline gives CDR1 SGHTA, CDR2 FQGNSA. Trimming cost V 3 bases and J 0 bases; bases outside gene matches: 10. The CDR3: CASSFPVGQGFSYEQYF. CDR3 coding DNA: TGTGCCAGCAGCTTCCCCGTCGGACAGGGCTTCTCCTACGAGCAGTACTTC.

The CDR3 is CASSPADREANSPLHF. CDR3 DNA: TGCGCCAGCAGCCCGGCCGACAGGGAGGCTAATTCACCCCTCCACTTT. This sequence joins TRBV5-1 and TRBJ1-6, with 7 bases aligning to TRBD1. V lost 4 bases, J lost 6 bases, and 10 bases stayed unmatched. Germline V gene data show CDR1 as SGHRS and CDR2 as YFSETQ. This CDR3 contains 16 residues.

The chain couples TRBV4-2 to TRBJ2-2, with D possibly TRBD1 on 6 matching bases. Trimming stripped 4 bases from V and 1 base from J, with 7 bases between. This CDR3 has 14 residues. The germline V gene has CDR1 LGHNA and CDR2 YNFKEQ. The CDR3 nucleotides are TGTGCCAGCAGCCCCAGGGGGAACACCGGGGAGCTGTTTTTT. It encodes CASSPRGNTGELFF.

In this sample, this clone turned up once. The chain joins TRBV9 to TRBJ2-7; 9 bases fit TRBD1. The CDR3 has 16 amino acids. V lost 2 bases and J lost 1; bases outside the gene matches: 7. CDR1 is SGDLS, CDR2 YYNGEE, per germline. CDR3: CASSVSVGTGSYEQYF. For the CDR3, the DNA is TGTGCCAGCAGCGTCTCGGTCGGGACAGGGTCCTACGAGCAGTACTTC. Full variable domain (missing parts from reference TRBV9 and TRBJ2-7): DSGVTQTPKHLITATGQRVTLRCSPRSGDLSVYWYQQSLDQGLQFLIQYYNGEERAKGNILERFSAQQFPDLHSELNLSSLELGDSALYFCASSVSVGTGSYEQYFGPGTRLTVT.

This clone was recorded a few times. The CDR3 nucleotides read TGTGCCAGCAGCTTTATGACAGGGGGCTACACCTTC. This translates into CASSFMTGGYTF. The rearrangement links TRBV7-6 to TRBJ1-2; 7 bases are a match to TRBD1. This CDR3 spans 12 amino acids. Trimming took 3 bases from V and 8 from J; bases not matched to a gene: 3. Germline CDR1 is SGHVS and CDR2 is FNYEAQ. The full variable domain, its missing parts supplied by reference TRBV7-6 and TRBJ1-2, is GAGVSQSPRYKVTKRGQDVALRCDPISGHVSLYWYRQALGQGPEFLTYFNYEAQQDKSGLPNDRFSAERPEGSISTLTIQRTEQRDSAMYRCASSFMTGGYTFGSGTRLTVV.

V is TRBV18 and J is TRBJ2-5, with 8 bases that match TRBD1. The CDR3 loop spans 15 amino acids. The trim removed 2 bases at V and 2 bases at J, leaving 4 bases unmatched. Germline loops: CDR1 KGHSH, CDR2 LQKENI. Here the CDR3 reads CASSPNTGGQETQYF. The CDR3 DNA follows: TGTGCCAGCTCACCAAATACAGGGGGACAAGAGACCCAGTACTTC.

CDR3 nucleotides: TGTGCCTGGAGGAGCTATGGTTTGAGCTACACCTTC. This codes for CAWRSYGLSYTF. The rearrangement uses TRBV30 and TRBJ1-2, with unresolved D. Trimming took 3 bases from V and 9 from J, leaving 14 bases between them. Germline V lookup: CDR1 GTSNPN, CDR2 SVGIG (reference sequence). CDR3 length: 12 amino acids.

Concerning this clone itself: At one of its ends the junction is not consistent with the germline gene, which may arise from a read error. The chain combines TRBV7-9 with TRBJ1-1; D is unresolved. Germline CDR1 is SEHNR and CDR2 is FQNEAQ (reference sequence). The CDR3 runs to 12 residues. Here the CDR3 DNA reads TGTTCCAGCAGCTTCGGGAGGACTGAAGCTTTCTTT. Amino acid sequence: CSSSFGRTEAFF.

This chain links TRBV11-2 with TRBJ2-2; a possible D gene is TRBD2 (6 bases). The CDR3 sequence is 17 residues long. CDR1 and CDR2 (germline): SGHAT, FQNNGV. Trimming took off 5 bases at V and 2 bases at J, with 18 bases between the two ends. The CDR3 reads CASSPGEWVNNTGELFF. The CDR3 coding sequence is TGTGCCAGCAGCCCGGGGGAATGGGTTAACAACACCGGGGAGCTGTTTTTT.

This chain connects TRBV7-3 to TRBJ1-2, with a tentative D call TRBD1 (6 bases). V was shortened by 9 bases and J by 2 bases, with 7 bases between the two germline ends. There are 11 residues in the CDR3. Germline V CDR1 and CDR2: SGHTA, FQGTGA. The CDR3: CASTGNYGYTF. Here the CDR3 DNA reads TGTGCCAGTACAGGGAACTATGGCTACACCTTC.

This clone showed up just once. The chain combines TRBV6-5 with TRBJ1-1; 7 bases map to TRBD1. Germline trimming cut 0 bases from V and 4 bases from J; bases unmatched to any gene: 8. The CDR3 has 16 amino acids. The V gene's germline CDR1 is MNHEY and CDR2 SVGAGI. CDR3 bases: TGTGCCAGCAGTTACTCCCCTCAGGGGGTGAGCACTGAAGCTTTCTTT. Amino acid sequence: CASSYSPQGVSTEAFF.